The present T cell receptor beta chain was sequenced within a study of shared clonotypes between healthy human individuals. In the study overall: Three CD4 naive, three CD4 memory, two CD8 naive and one CD8 memory plate were used per donor.

The table lists this clone with a count of one. Generated by immunoSEQ multiplex PCR, the TCRdb table keeps only in-frame clones and is missing some. Of around 2.5 million clones detected, under 95% appear once; the ten largest clones hold 0.36%. The CDR3 extends over 14 amino acids. Losses at the gene ends were 9 bases for V and 3 bases for J; bases not matched to a gene: 7. CDR1 and CDR2 from the germline V gene are LNHDA and SQIVND (reference sequence). V is TRBV19 and J is TRBJ2-3; 9 nucleotides agree with TRBD1. The origin of this receptor is a man between 18 and 29 years old in good health. Some clones in this sample may be carry-over from other donors' samples. Sequences were obtained from naive CD4+ T cells from PBMCs. Specified subset: CD45RA+ positively selected. The CDR3 sequence is CARLQGARTDTQYF. The CDR3, as DNA: TGTGCCAGGTTACAGGGGGCGCGGACAGATACGCAGTATTTT.